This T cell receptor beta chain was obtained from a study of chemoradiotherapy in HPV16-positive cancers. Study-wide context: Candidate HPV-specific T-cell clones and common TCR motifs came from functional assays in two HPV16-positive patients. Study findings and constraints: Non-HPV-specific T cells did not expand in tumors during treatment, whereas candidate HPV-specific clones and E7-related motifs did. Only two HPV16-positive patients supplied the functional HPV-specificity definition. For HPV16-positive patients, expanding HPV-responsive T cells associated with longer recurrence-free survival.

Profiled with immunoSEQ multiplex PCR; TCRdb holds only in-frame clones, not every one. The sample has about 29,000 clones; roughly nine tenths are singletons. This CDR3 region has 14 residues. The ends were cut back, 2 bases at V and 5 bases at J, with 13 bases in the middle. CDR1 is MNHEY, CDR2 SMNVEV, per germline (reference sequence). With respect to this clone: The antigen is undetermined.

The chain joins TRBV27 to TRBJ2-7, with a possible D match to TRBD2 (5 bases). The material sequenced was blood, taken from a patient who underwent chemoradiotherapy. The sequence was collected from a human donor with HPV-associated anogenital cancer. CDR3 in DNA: TGTGCCAGCAGTTTAGGAGTGGCGGGTCACGAGCAGTACTTC. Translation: CASSLGVAGHEQYF.